One and the same sample provided the 6 T cell receptor beta chains below, sequenced in a study of identical twins. Via MiXCR, TCRdb re-called the 5' RACE reads, giving one row per CDR3 protein. This table has around 960,000 distinct CDR3 sequences, about 12% appearing once. The same data also contributed to another study, on yellow fever vaccine responses in identical twins.

Sequenced sample: PBMCs. The receptors were sampled from a woman aged 18-29 years in good health.

The chain uses TRBV6-1 and TRBJ2-3; 13 bases match TRBD2. Germline lookup yields CDR1 MNHNS and CDR2 SASEGT. With V trimmed by 7 bases and J by 8 bases, 18 bases remained unmatched. This CDR3 comprises 18 residues. The CDR3 DNA follows: TGTGCCAGCATTCGTGGGGCTCCGGGACTAGCGGGATCGTCTACGCAGTATTTT. Translation gives CASIRGAPGLAGSSTQYF.

This clonotype was recorded many times. The chain is built from TRBV29-1 and TRBJ2-1; D gene unclear. The germline CDR1 and CDR2 sequences are SQVTM and ANQGSEA. The V and J ends lost 7 bases and 4 bases respectively, with 20 bases between them. The CDR3 covers 15 residues. The CDR3 DNA reads as TGCAGCGGCCCCTCCTTAGCTGGACCATACAATGAGCAGTTCTTC. Translating it yields CSGPSLAGPYNEQFF.

The chain joins TRBV7-9 to TRBJ1-4; TRBD1 might be the D (6 bases). Trimming cost V 1 base and J 7 bases, with 10 bases left between them. Germline V lookup: CDR1 SEHNR, CDR2 FQNEAQ (reference sequence). This CDR3 region has 14 residues. The CDR3 DNA reads as TGTGCCAGCAGCTTAGACAGGGAACTTGAAAAACTGTTTTTT. It codes for CASSLDRELEKLFF.

V gene TRBV5-6 combines with J gene TRBJ2-1; perhaps TRBD1 as D (5 bases). Trimming cost V 2 bases and J 5 bases, with 14 bases left between them. This CDR3 is 15 amino acids long. The germline CDR1 and CDR2 sequences are SGHDT and YYEEEE. CDR3 DNA sequence: TGTGCCAGCAGCTTAGCAGGGTCTGGGAACAATGAGCAGTTCTTC. Its translation is CASSLAGSGNNEQFF.

This clonotype was counted only a few times. The rearrangement joins TRBV4-1 to TRBJ2-7; 10 nucleotides align to TRBD1. The V gene's germline CDR1 is MGHRA and CDR2 YSYEKL. The V and J ends lost 0 bases and 6 bases, in that order; junction bases with no gene match: 14. There are 18 residues in the CDR3. The CDR3 nucleotides are TGCGCCAGCAGCCAAGATAGTTCGTCGGACAGGGGGGTGAGCGAGCAGTACGTC. It translates to CASSQDSSSDRGVSEQYV.

This clonotype was seen a handful of times. This chain links TRBV24-1 with TRBJ2-2, with a possible D match to TRBD1 (7 bases). Trimming took off 4 bases at V and 0 bases at J, with 14 bases between the two ends. The germline CDR1 and CDR2 sequences are KGHDR and SFDVKD. The CDR3 extends over 17 amino acids. CDR3 DNA sequence: TGTGCCACCAGTGACCGCACAGGGGACTCGAACACCGGGGAGCTGTTTTTT. Translation: CATSDRTGDSNTGELFF.